The entry below describes one T cell receptor (beta chain). Germline V gene data show CDR1 as GTSNPN and CDR2 as SVGIG (reference sequence). There are 15 residues in the CDR3. Trimming left V 0 bases short and J 2 bases short, with 13 bases between. The data were taken from a study of blood T cell repertoires in COVID-19. Study overall: Specimens from acute and convalescent COVID-19 originated in the United States, Italy and Spain. PBMCs, B-cell-depleted T cells, or T cells were the source of the cDNA or gDNA that made up the material.

Under the authors' procedure: Amplified reference gene primers provided the basis for estimating nucleated cell counts. Clones were sequenced by immunoSEQ multiplex PCR, and TCRdb holds only the in-frame ones, with some missing. The V and J calls and clone size come from that table; D and trimming were worked out from the DNA. Of 85,000 to 100,000 clones in the sample, over 75% are singletons; the top ten hold about 1.7%. Source material: peripheral blood. The J gene is TRBJ2-5, the V gene TRBV30; a possible D gene is TRBD1 (6 bases). The receptor's source is a man between 60 and 75 years old with acute or convalescent COVID-19. The CDR3 region is CAWSVRTVTQETQYF. The DNA for the CDR3 is TGTGCCTGGAGTGTCCGGACAGTTACTCAAGAGACCCAGTACTTC.